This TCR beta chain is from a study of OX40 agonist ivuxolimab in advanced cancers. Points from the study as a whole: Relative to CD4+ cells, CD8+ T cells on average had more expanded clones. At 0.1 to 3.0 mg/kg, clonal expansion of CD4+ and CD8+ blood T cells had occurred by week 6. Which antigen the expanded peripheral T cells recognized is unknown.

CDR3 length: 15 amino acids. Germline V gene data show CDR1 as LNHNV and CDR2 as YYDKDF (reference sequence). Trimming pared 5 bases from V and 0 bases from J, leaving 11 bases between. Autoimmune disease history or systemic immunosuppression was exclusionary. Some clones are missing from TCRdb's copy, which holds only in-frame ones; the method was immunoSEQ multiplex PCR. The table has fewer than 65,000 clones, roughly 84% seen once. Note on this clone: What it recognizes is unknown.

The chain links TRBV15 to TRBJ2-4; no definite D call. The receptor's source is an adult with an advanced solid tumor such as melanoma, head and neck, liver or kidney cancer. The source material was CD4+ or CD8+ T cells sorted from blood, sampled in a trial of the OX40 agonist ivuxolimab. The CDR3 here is CATSGRYTAKNIQYF. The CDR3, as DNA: TGTGCCACCAGCGGAAGGTACACAGCCAAAAACATTCAGTACTTC. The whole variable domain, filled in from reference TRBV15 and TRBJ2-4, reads DAMVIQNPRYQVTQFGKPVTLSCSQTLNHNVMYWYQQKSSQAPKLLFHYYDKDFNNEADTPDNFQSRRPNTSFCFLDIRSPGLGDTAMYLCATSGRYTAKNIQYFGAGTRLSVL.